The 4 T cell receptor beta chains in this list originate from one sample, sequenced in a study of blood T cell repertoires in COVID-19. TCRdb keeps only in-frame clones here, not all; method: immunoSEQ multiplex PCR. The sample carries 100,000 to 150,000 clones, roughly 90% recorded once. The sample was peripheral blood. Every receptor here comes from a man in his fifties or sixties with active COVID-19.

CDR3 region: CASSLSGDRGYNEQFF. CDR3 coding DNA: TGTGCCAGCAGCTTGAGCGGGGACAGGGGCTACAATGAGCAGTTCTTC. This chain uses TRBV5-8 with TRBJ2-1, with 10 bases matching TRBD1. V gave up 1 base and J gave up 3 bases; unmatched junction bases: 4. CDR1 is SGHTS and CDR2 is YDEGEE in the germline V gene. The CDR3 extends over 16 amino acids.

The rearrangement links TRBV6-2 or TRBV6-3 to TRBJ1-5; no definite D call. Germline CDR1 reads MNHEY; CDR2 reads SVGEGT. The V end was cut by 6 bases, the J end by 0 bases, with 9 bases between. This CDR3 contains 14 residues. The CDR3: CASSTRNSNQPQHF. Written as DNA, the CDR3 is TGTGCCAGCAGCACCAGGAATAGCAATCAGCCCCAGCATTTT.

The chain is built from TRBV7-8 and TRBJ2-3, with TRBD2 matching over 12 bases. The CDR3 has 17 amino acids. From germline, CDR1 is SGHVS and CDR2 FQNEAQ. V lost 5 bases, J lost 1 base, and 7 bases stayed unmatched. In DNA, the CDR3 is TGTGCCAGCAGCCCCACCCTAGCGGGAGGGGGCACAGATACGCAGTATTTT. It yields the protein CASSPTLAGGGTDTQYF. The full variable domain, in which reference TRBV7-8 and TRBJ2-3 provide the parts outside the CDR3, is GAGVSQSPRYKVAKRGQDVALRCDPISGHVSLFWYQQALGQGPEFLTYFQNEAQLDKSGLPSDRFFAERPEGSVSTLKIQRTQQEDSAVYLCASSPTLAGGGTDTQYFGPGTRLTVL.

The genes are TRBV5-6 and TRBJ2-7; 9 bases agree with TRBD1. The CDR3 length is 14 residues. From germline, CDR1 is SGHDT and CDR2 YYEEEE. V shed 5 bases and J 3 bases; nucleotides not matched to a gene: 6. CDR3 sequence (DNA): TGTGCCAGCAGTTTCGGGGACAGGGTCTACGAGCAGTACTTC. Translated: CASSFGDRVYEQYF.